The T cell receptor (beta chain) under discussion was sequenced for a study of cytomegalovirus exposure and HLA in healthy donors. Across the whole study: In a later analysis, it was reported that the approximately 110 validation repertoires had been produced on the same platform as the 550 to 700 repertoires belonging to the first cohort. Regarding the study as a whole: That first-cohort TCR clusters tended to co-occur in the 90 to 150 validation repertoires was found in a later analysis. There were under 200 TCR beta chains listed as cytomegalovirus-associated. Testing in vitro showed three CMV-associated chains specific for CMV antigens.

This table comes from immunoSEQ multiplex PCR, and its TCRdb copy is limited to in-frame clones, with some not included. The sample shows about 160,000 clones, approximately 96% of them seen only once. As for this clone: The target antigen is unknown.

The CDR3 runs 14 residues. Germline V gene data show CDR1 as PRHDT and CDR2 as FYEKMQ (reference sequence). V was shortened by 0 bases and J by 6 bases, with 11 bases between the two germline ends. Sequenced sample: PBMCs. This clonotype was sampled from a young woman in good health and CMV-seronegative. The V gene is TRBV13, the J gene TRBJ1-2, with D possibly TRBD1 on 5 matching bases. This chain's CDR3 is CASSLGLRGDGYTF. The CDR3 DNA follows: TGTGCCAGCAGCTTAGGCCTCCGGGGGGATGGCTACACCTTC.